These T cell receptor beta chains were read from a single sample in a study of T cell responses to AZD1222 COVID-19 vaccine. The method was immunoSEQ multiplex PCR; TCRdb's version includes in-frame clones alone and lacks a portion of them. There are 100,000 to 150,000 clones in the sample; 80% to 90% occur only once, and roughly 1.6% lies in the top ten. The material sequenced was peripheral blood, taken on day 0 of AZD1222 vaccination. Receptors originate from an adult in good health. CDR3s include the opening cysteine and the closing phenylalanine or tryptophan. The D gene is left open where the match is weak. Clone size is not always given. Where it is, it says once, few, many or a class for expanded clones.

size: NA; V: TRBV18; D: NA; J: TRBJ1-1; DNA: TGTGCCAGCTCACTCTCGGAGAGGGGGGGTCGGCACACTGAAGCTTTCTTT; CDR3: CASSLSERGGRHTEAFF
size: NA; V: TRBV7-6; D: TRBD1; J: TRBJ2-7; DNA: TGTGCCAGCAGCTCCAGGACAGGGCTGAACGAGCAGTACTTC; CDR3: CASSSRTGLNEQYF
size: NA; V: TRBV19; D: NA; J: TRBJ2-1; DNA: TGTGCCAGTAGTCAGTTAGACAATGAGCAGTTCTTC; CDR3: CASSQLDNEQFF
size: NA; V: TRBV5-4; D: NA; J: TRBJ2-1; DNA: TGTGCCAGCAGCTCGCGAAGGCAATCCTCCTACAATGAGCAGTTCTTC; CDR3: CASSSRRQSSYNEQFF
size: NA; V: TRBV11-2; D: TRBD1; J: TRBJ2-7; DNA: TGTGCCAGCAGCCGAGGTAACAGGGGGCCCTACGAGCAGTACTTC; CDR3: CASSRGNRGPYEQYF
size: NA; V: TRBV4-1; D: TRBD1; J: TRBJ1-4; DNA: TGCGCCAGCCAACGACAGGCACAGGGGGAAAAACTGTTTTTT; CDR3: CASQRQAQGEKLFF
size: once; V: TRBV5-4; D: TRBD2; J: TRBJ2-2; DNA: TGTGCCAGCAGCCCGCGGGGGGGAGGTGCGAACACCGGGGAGCTGTTTTTT; CDR3: CASSPRGGGANTGELFF
size: NA; V: TRBV27; D: NA; J: TRBJ1-2; DNA: TGTGCCAGCAGTTTAAGCCGGCAGGGAAATTATGGCTACACCTTC; CDR3: CASSLSRQGNYGYTF
size: NA; V: TRBV18; D: NA; J: TRBJ1-1; DNA: TGTGCCAGCTCACCTTACATAACCGCCCGGACAGAGAACACTGAAGCTTTCTTT; CDR3: CASSPYITARTENTEAFF
size: NA; V: TRBV30; D: NA; J: TRBJ2-1; DNA: TGTGCCTGGAGCCTGGAGGGCGATGAGCAGTTCTTC; CDR3: CAWSLEGDEQFF
size: NA; V: TRBV6-6; D: TRBD1; J: TRBJ1-1; DNA: TGTGCCAGCACCCAGGGGGTGAACACTGAAGCTTTCTTT; CDR3: CASTQGVNTEAFF
size: NA; V: TRBV3-1/TRBV3-2; D: NA; J: TRBJ1-5; DNA: TGTGCCAGCAGTCTTTCGCAGAGGGGATCAGCCCAGCATTTT; CDR3: CASSLSQRGSAQHF
size: NA; V: TRBV24-1; D: TRBD1; J: TRBJ2-7; DNA: TGTGCCACCAGTGCCGACAGGGGATACGAGCAGTACTTC; CDR3: CATSADRGYEQYF
size: once; V: TRBV9; D: NA; J: TRBJ2-2; DNA: TGTGCCAGCAGCGTCAGGGTCATCGAACCGGGATTCGGGGAGCTGTTTTTT; CDR3: CASSVRVIEPGFGELFF
size: once; V: TRBV11-3; D: NA; J: TRBJ1-1; DNA: TGTGCCAGCAGCAGGGAGAACACTGAAGCTTTCTTT; CDR3: CASSRENTEAFF
size: many; V: TRBV6-5; D: NA; J: TRBJ1-6; DNA: TGTGCCAGCCGTATCGGGGTCTTGGGGAATTCACCCCTCCACTTT; CDR3: CASRIGVLGNSPLHF
size: NA; V: TRBV9; D: NA; J: TRBJ1-2; DNA: TGTGCCAGCAGCGCCTCAGGGGTGAACTATGGCTACACCTTC; CDR3: CASSASGVNYGYTF
size: NA; V: TRBV19; D: TRBD1; J: TRBJ1-4; DNA: TGTGCCAGTAGTTCCAGGACAGGACGGGATGAAAAACTGTTTTTT; CDR3: CASSSRTGRDEKLFF
size: few; V: TRBV12-3/TRBV12-4; D: TRBD1; J: TRBJ2-7; DNA: TGTGCCAGCAGTTCCCGGGACAGGGGCGAGCAGTACTTC; CDR3: CASSSRDRGEQYF
size: NA; V: TRBV7-8; D: NA; J: TRBJ2-5; DNA: TGTGCCAGCAGCCCCAAGAGAGCCCCCCAAGAGACCCAGTACTTC; CDR3: CASSPKRAPQETQYF
size: NA; V: TRBV12-3/TRBV12-4; D: NA; J: TRBJ1-4; DNA: TGTGCCAGCAGAACACAGGGAGTGGAAAAACTGTTTTTT; CDR3: CASRTQGVEKLFF
size: NA; V: TRBV18; D: TRBD1; J: TRBJ1-2; DNA: TGTGCCAGCTCACCAGGGACAGAGAACTATGGCTACACCTTC; CDR3: CASSPGTENYGYTF
size: few; V: TRBV24-1; D: TRBD1; J: TRBJ2-1; DNA: TGTGCCACCAGTGATTCATTGGGGACAGGGATCTACAATGAGCAGTTCTTC; CDR3: CATSDSLGTGIYNEQFF
size: few; V: TRBV5-8; D: NA; J: TRBJ1-2; DNA: TGTGCCAGCAGCTTCTTCCGACAGCTTGGCTACACCTTC; CDR3: CASSFFRQLGYTF
size: once; V: TRBV30; D: TRBD1; J: TRBJ1-3; DNA: TGTGCCTGGAGTGTAAACAGGGGCGGCAACACCATATATTTT; CDR3: CAWSVNRGGNTIYF
size: NA; V: TRBV20-1; D: NA; J: TRBJ2-7; DNA: TGCAGTGCAACCCGATCCGAGCAGTACTTC; CDR3: CSATRSEQYF
size: NA; V: TRBV6-5; D: NA; J: TRBJ2-7; DNA: TGTGCCAGCAGTTCCGGGACTTACTACGAGCAGTACTTC; CDR3: CASSSGTYYEQYF
size: NA; V: TRBV6-5; D: NA; J: TRBJ1-1; DNA: TGTGCCAGCAGTCGACTCCCAAAAGGGGTGACTGAAGCTTTCTTT; CDR3: CASSRLPKGVTEAFF
size: NA; V: TRBV9; D: TRBD1; J: TRBJ2-7; DNA: TGTGCCAGCAGCGTAGAAGGGACAGGGGGAGGGTACGAGCAGTACTTC; CDR3: CASSVEGTGGGYEQYF
size: NA; V: TRBV7-9; D: NA; J: TRBJ1-5; DNA: TGTGCCAGCAGCTTAGCAGGGGGAGATCAGCCCCAGCATTTT; CDR3: CASSLAGGDQPQHF
size: NA; V: TRBV9; D: NA; J: TRBJ2-5; DNA: TGTGCCAGCAGCCCGGGCGACAGGAACCAAGAGACCCAGTACTTC; CDR3: CASSPGDRNQETQYF
size: NA; V: TRBV28; D: TRBD1; J: TRBJ2-5; DNA: TGTGCCAGCAGGCCTCCGGGACAGGCAACCAGGGCCCAGTACTTC; CDR3: CASRPPGQATRAQYF
size: NA; V: TRBV19; D: NA; J: TRBJ1-4; DNA: TGTGCCAGTAGTATAGGGGGACGGATAAATGAAAAACTGTTTTTT; CDR3: CASSIGGRINEKLFF
size: NA; V: TRBV19; D: NA; J: TRBJ1-2; DNA: TGTGCCAGTAGTATTGGAACAAACTATGGCTACACCTTC; CDR3: CASSIGTNYGYTF
size: NA; V: TRBV30; D: NA; J: TRBJ1-1; DNA: TGTGCCTGGAGTGGGCAGATGAACACTGAAGCTTTCTTT; CDR3: CAWSGQMNTEAFF
size: NA; V: TRBV10-2; D: NA; J: TRBJ1-6; DNA: TGCGCCAGCAGCAACTCCAATTCACCCCTCCACTTT; CDR3: CASSNSNSPLHF
size: NA; V: TRBV24-1; D: TRBD1; J: TRBJ2-1; DNA: TGTGCCACCAGTGATAGCGGGACAGGGACCTACAATGAGCAGTTCTTC; CDR3: CATSDSGTGTYNEQFF
size: NA; V: TRBV7-9; D: TRBD1; J: TRBJ1-4; DNA: TGTGCCAGCAGCTCAAGACAGGGGGGAGAAAAACTGTTTTTT; CDR3: CASSSRQGGEKLFF
size: NA; V: TRBV5-1; D: NA; J: TRBJ2-3; DNA: TGCGCCAGCAGCCCCTGGACAGAAACAGATACGCAGTATTTT; CDR3: CASSPWTETDTQYF
size: NA; V: TRBV6-5; D: NA; J: TRBJ1-2; DNA: TGTGCCAGCAGACGGACCTTCATAGGGGGCTATGGCTACACCTTC; CDR3: CASRRTFIGGYGYTF
size: NA; V: TRBV18; D: TRBD1; J: TRBJ2-7; DNA: TGTGCCAGCTCCCGGACAGGGGGCACTGCCTACGAGCAGTACTTC; CDR3: CASSRTGGTAYEQYF
size: NA; V: TRBV4-2; D: TRBD2; J: TRBJ2-3; DNA: TGTGCCAGCAGCCAAGGGAGCGGGAGCGGCGCAGATACGCAGTATTTT; CDR3: CASSQGSGSGADTQYF
size: once; V: TRBV7-2; D: TRBD2; J: TRBJ2-3; DNA: TGTGCCAGCAGCCTAAGGACTAGCGGGGGGGCGACAGATACGCAGTATTTT; CDR3: CASSLRTSGGATDTQYF
size: NA; V: TRBV5-4; D: NA; J: TRBJ2-7; DNA: TGTGCCAGCAGCTTGCCCCTTTGGGGGGCGAGGGACGAGCAGTACTTC; CDR3: CASSLPLWGARDEQYF
size: once; V: TRBV30; D: NA; J: TRBJ1-6; DNA: TGTGCCTGGAGTCCACGGAGAGGGTTTCTCCTAAAGTCACCCCTCCACTTT; CDR3: CAWSPRRGFLLKSPLHF
size: few; V: TRBV19; D: NA; J: TRBJ1-2; DNA: TGTGCCAGTAGTCTCCCCGGTGATGGCTACACCTTC; CDR3: CASSLPGDGYTF
size: NA; V: TRBV28; D: TRBD2; J: TRBJ2-1; DNA: TGTGCCAGCAGCTTCGTGGGTGGGAGGGGAAGCTCCTACAATGAGCAGTTCTTC; CDR3: CASSFVGGRGSSYNEQFF
size: NA; V: TRBV2; D: NA; J: TRBJ1-2; DNA: TGTGCCAGCACTTTGGTCGGGTTTTCCCCCTCGCGAGGCTACACCTTC; CDR3: CASTLVGFSPSRGYTF